These 2 T cell receptor beta chains were all obtained from the same sample, sequenced in a study of T cell responses to AZD1222 COVID-19 vaccine. Libraries were prepared by immunoSEQ multiplex PCR; TCRdb keeps only in-frame clonotypes and omits some of them. The sample has roughly 200,000 clones, 80% to 90% seen once. Sequenced here: peripheral blood, sampled on day 0 of AZD1222 vaccination. The receptors come from an adult in good health.

The genes are TRBV9 and TRBJ2-7, with D possibly matching TRBD1 (5 bases). The CDR3 spans 15 residues. Germline CDR1 is SGDLS and CDR2 is YYNGEE. Trimming left V 0 bases short and J 6 bases short, with 16 bases between. CDR3 DNA: TGTGCCAGCAGCGTAGGGGGTCAGCCCCAGGGCGAGCAGTACTTC. Protein product: CASSVGGQPQGEQYF.

The rearrangement joins TRBV6-5 to TRBJ1-1, with TRBD1 identical over 7 bases. CDR1 is MNHEY, CDR2 SVGAGI, per germline. This CDR3 spans 15 amino acids. Losses at the gene ends were 0 bases for V and 3 bases for J; bases not matched to a gene: 4. This chain's CDR3 is CASSYSPQGDTEAFF. The CDR3, as DNA: TGTGCCAGCAGTTACTCCCCTCAGGGGGACACTGAAGCTTTCTTT.